The 27 T cell receptor beta chains reported below all come from one sample, sequenced in a study of response to subunit inactivated influenza vaccine. TCRdb processed the RT-PCR reads anew with MiXCR; each CDR3 protein has one entry. The table has more than 700,000 distinct CDR3 sequences, 20% to 25% seen once. The sequences come from PBMCs from blood, collected approximately 5 days after vaccination. These receptors all stem from a man aged 45-60 years who received an inactivated influenza vaccine.

This clonotype was seen only a few times. The rearrangement joins TRBV10-3 to TRBJ2-7; perhaps TRBD1 as D (5 bases). The CDR3 loop spans 14 amino acids. Germline V gene data show CDR1 as ENHRY and CDR2 as SYGVKD. V lost 5 bases to trimming and J lost 5 bases, with 16 bases between them. CDR3 residues: CAISPGPQGNEQYF. The CDR3 nucleotides are TGTGCCATCAGTCCCGGCCCCCAGGGAAACGAGCAGTACTTC.

The V call is TRBV10-3, the J call TRBJ2-2; D assignment may be TRBD1 or TRBD2 (7 bases each). The CDR3 consists of 15 residues. V was pared by 10 bases and J by 2 bases, with 17 bases between. Looked up from germline, CDR1 is ENHRY and CDR2 is SYGVKD. The CDR3 sequence is CATRGGQTNTGELFF. The CDR3 coding sequence is TGTGCCACCAGGGGGGGACAGACTAACACCGGGGAGCTGTTTTTT.

V usage is TRBV5-4 and J usage is TRBJ2-7, with D uncertain. Germline V gene sequence: CDR1 SGHNT, CDR2 YYREEE (reference sequence). The CDR3 is 15 residues long. V was pared by 0 bases and J by 0 bases, with 10 bases between. The CDR3 spells CASSLEAVSSYEQYF. The CDR3 DNA sequence: TGTGCCAGCAGCTTGGAGGCGGTTAGCTCCTACGAGCAGTACTTC.

The chain couples TRBV28 to TRBJ2-7; D gene unclear. The CDR3 extends over 12 amino acids. The germline gives CDR1 MDHEN, CDR2 SYDVKM. V was shortened by 6 bases and J by 7 bases, with 13 bases between the two germline ends. The CDR3: CASRSSAGEQYF. In DNA, the CDR3 is TGTGCCAGCAGATCAAGCGCTGGTGAGCAGTACTTC.

This chain uses TRBV2 with TRBJ2-1; 9 positions match TRBD2. The CDR3 totals 16 residues. V lost 7 bases to trimming and J lost 8 bases; unmatched junction nucleotides: 15. Per germline, CDR1 SNHLY and CDR2 FYNNEI. The CDR3 DNA reads TGTGCCAGCACCCAAAGGGTTAGCGGGGGTAGTGATGAGCAGTTCTTC. As protein: CASTQRVSGGSDEQFF.

This clonotype was recorded many times. V and J are TRBV28 and TRBJ2-1; maybe TRBD2 (6 bases). Germline lookup yields CDR1 MDHEN and CDR2 SYDVKM. CDR3 length: 15 amino acids. V was clipped by 5 bases and J by 0 bases, with 11 bases between them. CDR3: CASSGAGSSYNEQFF. Written as DNA, the CDR3 is TGTGCCAGCAGTGGCGCGGGGAGCTCCTACAATGAGCAGTTCTTC.

This clonotype was seen at least ten times. This chain links TRBV20-1 with TRBJ1-6; D uncertain. Germline V gene sequence: CDR1 DFQATT, CDR2 SNEGSKA (reference sequence). The V gene lost 4 bases and the J gene lost 4 bases, with 14 bases spanning the gap. The CDR3 runs to 15 residues. The CDR3 here is CSAIETRGYNSPLHF. As DNA, the CDR3 is TGCAGTGCTATAGAAACTAGAGGTTATAATTCACCCCTCCACTTT.

This clonotype was seen only a few times. This CDR3 fails to terminate in the conserved phenylalanine or tryptophan, so it likely reflects a read error. This chain connects TRBV3-1 to TRBJ2-7; D remains unclear. The CDR3 extends over 12 amino acids. In germline, CDR1 is LGHDT, CDR2 YNNKEL (reference sequence). Between the trimmed V and J ends, which lost 2 bases and 9 bases, there was a span of 11 bases. CDR3 region: CASSQISSLQYS. The DNA for the CDR3 is TGTGCCAGCAGCCAAATTTCGAGCCTGCAGTACTCC.

The rearrangement joins TRBV20-1 to TRBJ2-7; 15 bases match TRBD2. Germline V lookup: CDR1 DFQATT, CDR2 SNEGSKA (reference sequence). J lost 5 bases, V lost 3 bases, and 5 bases had no gene match. CDR3 size: 15 residues. CDR3 protein: CSASGTSGRFDEQYF. CDR3 nucleotides: TGCAGTGCTAGCGGGACTAGCGGGAGGTTCGACGAGCAGTACTTC.

The gene calls are TRBV7-6 and TRBJ2-3, with D unclear. The CDR3 loop spans 14 amino acids. Per germline, CDR1 SGHVS and CDR2 FNYEAQ. V was cut by 4 bases and J by 2 bases, with 10 bases left in between. The CDR3 DNA is TGTGCCAGCAGCTGGGGTACTATCACAGATACGCAGTATTTT. This translates into CASSWGTITDTQYF.

The chain carries TRBV7-2 and TRBJ2-1, with D perhaps TRBD1 or TRBD2 (5 bases each). This CDR3 contains 17 residues. The germline gives CDR1 SGHTA, CDR2 FQGNSA. V dropped 6 bases and J dropped 2 bases, with 20 bases sitting between them. Written as DNA, the CDR3 is TGTGCCAGCAGTCCAAAAACCGGGGCCGGGACCTACAATGAGCAGTTCTTC. It translates to CASSPKTGAGTYNEQFF.

This chain joins TRBV7-6 and TRBJ1-6; 10 positions agree with TRBD1. V lost 4 bases to trimming and J lost 9 bases; unmatched junction nucleotides: 6. CDR3 length: 15 amino acids. Germline V lookup: CDR1 SGHVS, CDR2 FNYEAQ. CDR3 residues: CASSSQTGGFSPLHF. CDR3 nucleotides: TGTGCCAGCAGCTCCCAGACAGGGGGCTTTTCACCCCTCCACTTT.

The rearrangement joins TRBV15 to TRBJ1-1; D gene uncertain. The CDR3 totals 11 residues. The germline V and J ends were trimmed by 3 bases and 1 base, with 0 bases remaining between them. From germline, CDR1 is LNHNV and CDR2 YYDKDF (reference sequence). The CDR3 spells CATSRNTEAFF. The CDR3 DNA reads TGTGCCACCAGCAGGAACACTGAAGCTTTCTTT.

This clonotype was found a few times. The rearrangement joins TRBV27 to TRBJ2-7; 8 bases fit TRBD1. Germline trimming cut 7 bases from V and 6 bases from J; bases unmatched to any gene: 2. Germline V CDR1 and CDR2: MNHEY, SMNVEV (reference sequence). CDR3 length: 11 residues. In nucleotides, the CDR3 is TGTGCCAGCACAGGGGGCTCCGAGCAGTACTTC. It yields the protein CASTGGSEQYF.

The chain is built from TRBV12-3 or TRBV12-4 and TRBJ1-2; 7 bases align to TRBD1. CDR3 length equals 13 residues. Trimming removed 7 bases from V and 5 bases from J; junction bases left unmatched: 7. For the CDR3, the DNA is TGTGCCAGCAAGCAGACAGGGAGATATGGCTACACCTTC. Its translation is CASKQTGRYGYTF.

The table lists this clonotype with a few counts. V and J are TRBV2 and TRBJ2-5, with TRBD2 as a possible D gene (6 bases). The V gene's germline CDR1 is SNHLY and CDR2 FYNNEI. V was clipped by 4 bases and J by 1 base, with 10 bases between them. The CDR3 covers 14 residues. CDR3: CASSGISGQETQYF. The CDR3 DNA is TGTGCCAGCAGTGGAATTAGCGGCCAAGAGACCCAGTACTTC.

This clonotype has ten or more counts. The CDR3 reads CSVETRLAKNIQYF. The DNA for the CDR3 is TGCAGCGTTGAGACAAGACTAGCCAAAAACATTCAGTACTTC. The chain joins TRBV29-1 to TRBJ2-4; D is undetermined. The V and J ends lost 3 bases and 0 bases respectively, with 9 bases between them. Germline V gives CDR1 SQVTM, CDR2 ANQGSEA. The CDR3 has 14 residues.

V is TRBV20-1 and J is TRBJ2-5; TRBD2 matches 8 bases. The CDR3 loop spans 15 amino acids. Germline values: CDR1 DFQATT, CDR2 SNEGSKA (reference sequence). With V trimmed by 0 bases and J by 5 bases, 8 bases remained unmatched. CDR3 amino acids: CSARDLPGRAETQYF. The CDR3 DNA reads as TGCAGTGCTAGAGATCTACCCGGGAGGGCCGAGACCCAGTACTTC.

In this sample, this clonotype turned up a few times. The J gene is TRBJ2-5, the V gene TRBV20-1, with 16 bases fitting TRBD2. The junction had 8 bases not matched to a gene; V was cut back by 3 bases and J by 4 bases. The germline CDR1 and CDR2 sequences are DFQATT and SNEGSKA (reference sequence). The CDR3 is 17 amino acids. CDR3 DNA: TGCAGTGCTAGGGGGACTAGCGGGGGGGCTATCTCAGAGACCCAGTACTTC. Residues: CSARGTSGGAISETQYF.

This clonotype is a singleton in its sample. V usage is TRBV6-2 or TRBV6-3 and J usage is TRBJ2-7; weak D call: TRBD2 (6 bases). V was clipped by 4 bases and J by 1 base, with 14 bases between them. Germline V lookup: CDR1 MNHEY, CDR2 SVGEGT. CDR3 length equals 15 residues. CDR3: CASSSGGGRSYEQYF. CDR3 nucleotides: TGTGCCAGCAGTTCCGGTGGGGGGAGGTCCTACGAGCAGTACTTC.

This clonotype was seen only a few times. Written as DNA, the CDR3 is TGCAGCGCTACGACTGGTACGTTAAATCAGCCCCAGCATTTT. Residues: CSATTGTLNQPQHF. The rearrangement links TRBV29-1 to TRBJ1-5; D gene uncertain. This CDR3 contains 14 residues. Germline V lookup: CDR1 SQVTM, CDR2 ANQGSEA. V lost 7 bases and J lost 4, with 17 bases in between.

This clonotype has just a few counts. This chain links TRBV20-1 with TRBJ2-3; 9 nucleotides agree with TRBD2. The CDR3 covers 14 residues. V trimming: 3 bases; J trimming: 1 base; junction bases outside the gene matches: 2. Germline V gives CDR1 DFQATT, CDR2 SNEGSKA (reference sequence). The CDR3 sequence: CSASPSGGTDTQYF. The CDR3 bases are TGCAGTGCTAGTCCTAGCGGGGGCACAGATACGCAGTATTTT.

The CDR3 sequence is CASSSITTGELFF. CDR3 DNA: TGTGCCAGCAGTTCCATAACGACCGGGGAGCTGTTTTTT. The V gene is TRBV6-2 or TRBV6-3, the J gene TRBJ2-2; unclear D gene. V lost 4 bases to trimming and J lost 5 bases, with 8 bases between them. The CDR3 consists of 13 residues. Looked up from germline, CDR1 is MNHEY and CDR2 is SVGEGT.

The chain has TRBV5-1 and TRBJ1-1; 7 nucleotides line up with TRBD1. Germline-derived CDR1 and CDR2 are SGHRS and YFSETQ. The J segment lost 5 bases and the V segment lost 5 bases, leaving 6 bases of the junction unmatched. This CDR3 contains 13 residues. CDR3 in DNA: TGCGCCAGCAGGGAGGGACAGCCAACTGAAGCTTTCTTT. Amino acids: CASREGQPTEAFF.

The CDR3 region has the DNA TGCAGCGTCGCCTCCTTGGCAGCCGGAGAGACCCAGTACTTC. As protein: CSVASLAAGETQYF. The genes are TRBV29-1 and TRBJ2-5; no definite D call. Germline CDR1 SQVTM, CDR2 ANQGSEA. V was shortened by 6 bases and J by 4 bases, with 18 bases between the two germline ends. This CDR3 spans 14 amino acids.

The chain has TRBV9 and TRBJ2-3; unclear D gene. Per the germline V gene, CDR1 is SGDLS and CDR2 is YYNGEE. V was trimmed by 2 bases and J by 1 base, leaving 8 bases between them. This CDR3 has 14 residues. In DNA form, the CDR3 reads TGTGCCAGCAGCGTCACTACGGGCACAGATACGCAGTATTTT. It yields the protein CASSVTTGTDTQYF.

The chain recombines TRBV7-3 with TRBJ2-1; 11 bases are a match to TRBD2. From germline, CDR1 is SGHTA and CDR2 FQGTGA. The CDR3 is made up of 15 amino acids. The V gene end was trimmed by 3 bases and the J gene end by 8 bases; junction bases not matched to a gene: 6. CDR3 sequence: CASSFSGRAVDEQFF. CDR3 sequence (DNA): TGTGCCAGCAGCTTTAGCGGGAGGGCTGTAGATGAGCAGTTCTTC.